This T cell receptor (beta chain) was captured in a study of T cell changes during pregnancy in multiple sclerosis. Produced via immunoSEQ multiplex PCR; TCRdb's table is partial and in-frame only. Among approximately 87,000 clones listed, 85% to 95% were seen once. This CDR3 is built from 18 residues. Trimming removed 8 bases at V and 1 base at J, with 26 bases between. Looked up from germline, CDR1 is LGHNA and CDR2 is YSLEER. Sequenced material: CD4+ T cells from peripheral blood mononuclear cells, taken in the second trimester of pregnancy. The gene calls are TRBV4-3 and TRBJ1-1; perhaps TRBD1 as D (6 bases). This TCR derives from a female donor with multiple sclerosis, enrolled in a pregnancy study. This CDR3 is CASDSPPVRRGPNTEAFF. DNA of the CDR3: TGCGCCAGCGACAGTCCCCCGGTACGCAGGGGCCCGAACACTGAAGCTTTCTTT.